The 4 T cell receptor beta chains below come from one sample, sequenced in a study of T cells expressing NK-cell markers. TCRdb reanalyzed the 5' RACE reads, giving one entry per CDR3 protein sequence and no DNA. This table lists 350,000 to 450,000 distinct CDR3 sequences. The sample consisted of blood T cells: a sorted CD56 or NKG2C T cell subset, CD4+ or CD8+ T cells, or bulk PBMC T cells (not recorded which). The receptors were sampled from a man aged 18-75 years in good health.

The V call is TRBV15, the J call TRBJ2-7; the TCRdb call, TRBD2, lacks DNA for checking. The length of the CDR3 is 16 residues. Germline CDR1 and CDR2: LNHNV and YYDKDF (reference sequence). CDR3 sequence: CATSRGLAGSSYEQYF. The full variable domain, with the rest looked up from reference TRBV15 and TRBJ2-7, is DAMVIQNPRYQVTQFGKPVTLSCSQTLNHNVMYWYQQKSSQAPKLLFHYYDKDFNNEADTPDNFQSRRPNTSFCFLDIRSPGLGDTAMYLCATSRGLAGSSYEQYFGPGTRLTVT.

The rearrangement uses TRBV6-2 or TRBV6-3 and TRBJ2-4; TCRdb returns TRBD1, unconfirmable since there is no DNA. The CDR3 spans 16 residues. Germline CDR1 reads MNHEY; CDR2 reads SVGEGT. This chain's CDR3 is CASSQTGTLAKNIQYF.

This chain joins TRBV7-9 and TRBJ1-1. CDR3 length: 17 amino acids. From germline, CDR1 is SEHNR and CDR2 FQNEAQ (reference sequence). The CDR3 sequence: CASSQSYGGIFVTEAFF.

V usage is TRBV5-1 and J usage is TRBJ1-1; the TCRdb call, TRBD1, lacks DNA for checking. The CDR3 consists of 14 residues. From germline, CDR1 is SGHRS and CDR2 YFSETQ. The CDR3 reads CASSGRLDRAFAFF.